This T cell receptor (beta chain) came from a study of glioma-infiltrating T cells after dendritic cell vaccination. Study-level results: Complete blood and tumor specimen sets were limited to few patients.

Input was approximately 2.1 ug genomic DNA, or all available if less. Amplification used 60 V beta primers and 13 J beta primers. The assay was immunoSEQ multiplex PCR, and TCRdb's table has in-frame clones only and misses some. The sample includes 80,000 to 100,000 clones, 70% to 80% of them seen just once. Comments on this clone: The antigen is unknown.

Isocitrate dehydrogenase mutation was absent in all glioblastoma patients. This CDR3 spans 18 amino acids. The V and J ends lost 0 bases and 3 bases, in that order; junction bases with no gene match: 11. CDR1 SGHRS and CDR2 YFSETQ come from the germline V gene. Sequenced here: blood, sampled before dendritic cell vaccination. This clonotype originated in a human donor with glioblastoma. The rearrangement uses TRBV5-1 and TRBJ2-3; TRBD2 matches 9 bases. CDR3 sequence (DNA): TGCGCCAGCAGCTTGGTGCGGGGGGGCCTGTTGACGACAGATACGCAGTATTTT. It translates to CASSLVRGGLLTTDTQYF.